One and the same sample provided the 21 T cell receptor beta chains below, sequenced in a study of graft-versus-host responses after intestinal transplantation. The repertoire was sequenced with immunoSEQ multiplex PCR; TCRdb's copy has only in-frame clones and lacks some. Among about 9,500 clones listed, roughly 88% were seen once. The sample here was PBMCs, taken more than 230 days after intestinal transplant. The receptors come from a human patient who received an intestinal transplant, so some T cells may come from the graft donor.

The chain uses TRBV19 and TRBJ1-2; D is uncertain. Trimming pared 3 bases from V and 4 bases from J, leaving 9 bases between. Germline V lookup: CDR1 LNHDA, CDR2 SQIVND (reference sequence). There are 13 residues in the CDR3. CDR3 region: CASSIMPVYGYTF. CDR3 nucleotides: TGTGCCAGTAGTATCATGCCCGTCTATGGCTACACCTTC.

The V call is TRBV6-5, the J call TRBJ2-5; 9 bases agree with TRBD1. Germline V gene lookup returns CDR1 MNHEY and CDR2 SVGAGI. Germline trimming cut 2 bases from V and 3 bases from J; bases unmatched to any gene: 1. The CDR3 has 14 residues. The CDR3 DNA reads TGTGCCAGCAGTTACGGACAGGGGAAAGAGACCCAGTACTTC. It encodes CASSYGQGKETQYF.

The V gene is TRBV4-2, the J gene TRBJ1-2; tentatively, D is TRBD1 (5 bases). Trimming took 3 bases from V and 4 from J, leaving 15 bases between them. The V gene's germline CDR1 is LGHNA and CDR2 YNFKEQ. The CDR3 covers 15 residues. Written as DNA, the CDR3 is TGTGCCAGCAGCCACCCCGGGACGGTGACCTATGGCTACACCTTC. It translates to CASSHPGTVTYGYTF.

This clone was observed a single time. The chain couples TRBV28 to TRBJ2-5; 7 bases match TRBD2. The germline CDR1 and CDR2 sequences are MDHEN and SYDVKM. The trim removed 6 bases at V and 5 bases at J, leaving 6 bases unmatched. The CDR3 is 13 amino acids. CDR3 residues: CASRRGSRETQYF. Written as DNA, the CDR3 is TGTGCCAGCAGGCGGGGGAGTAGGGAGACCCAGTACTTC.

The CDR3 region is CASSSGGEQYF. Written as DNA, the CDR3 is TGTGCCAGCAGTTCCGGAGGCGAGCAGTACTTC. This chain connects TRBV27 to TRBJ2-7; possibly TRBD2 for D (5 bases). V gave up 4 bases and J gave up 6 bases, with 7 bases separating them. The germline V gene has CDR1 MNHEY and CDR2 SMNVEV (reference sequence). This CDR3 has 11 amino acids.

V usage is TRBV21-1 and J usage is TRBJ1-1. TRBV21-1 is a documented pseudogene. The CDR3 length is 17 residues. CDR3 loop: CVSSKVGERSFNTEAFF. CDR3 DNA: TGTGTCAGCAGCAAAGTTGGGGAACGGTCATTTAACACTGAAGCTTTCTTT.

This clone was seen more than once but under ten times. The rearrangement links TRBV25-1 to TRBJ2-3, with D uncertain. This CDR3 has 14 amino acids. The germline V gene encodes CDR1 MGHDK and CDR2 SYGVNS. Trimming took 5 bases from V and 0 from J, leaving 9 bases between them. CDR3 loop: CASSYLASTDTQYF. CDR3 nucleotide sequence: TGTGCCAGCAGTTACCTGGCTAGCACAGATACGCAGTATTTT.

The chain's CDR3 is CATSPETVLRNTEAFF. CDR3 in DNA: TGTGCCACCAGCCCCGAAACGGTGTTGAGGAACACTGAAGCTTTCTTT. V is TRBV15 and J is TRBJ1-1, with no clear D. The CDR3 loop spans 16 amino acids. V was cut by 5 bases and J by 1 base, with 17 bases left in between. Germline V gene data show CDR1 as LNHNV and CDR2 as YYDKDF (reference sequence). Complete variable domain (other parts from reference TRBV15 and TRBJ1-1): DAMVIQNPRYQVTQFGKPVTLSCSQTLNHNVMYWYQQKSSQAPKLLFHYYDKDFNNEADTPDNFQSRRPNTSFCFLDIRSPGLGDTAMYLCATSPETVLRNTEAFFGQGTRLTVV.

This clone has only one observation. The chain uses TRBV6-4 and TRBJ1-1; D is undetermined. Germline V gene sequence: CDR1 MRHNA, CDR2 SNTAGT. This CDR3 contains 15 residues. Trimming took off 0 bases at V and 1 base at J, with 9 bases between the two ends. The CDR3 reads CASSDSPDGNTEAFF. The DNA for the CDR3 is TGTGCCAGCAGTGACTCGCCGGACGGGAACACTGAAGCTTTCTTT.

The CDR3 region has the DNA TGCGCCAGCAGCTTGGCCGGTACCGGGACGGGACAAGAGACCCAGTACTTC. This encodes CASSLAGTGTGQETQYF. The genes are TRBV5-1 and TRBJ2-5; D tentatively reads TRBD1 or TRBD2 (5 bases each). Deletions cut 0 bases from V and 2 bases from J, with 17 bases between. The CDR3 has 17 amino acids. The germline CDR1 and CDR2 sequences are SGHRS and YFSETQ.

The chain is built from TRBV5-1 and TRBJ2-1, with D possibly TRBD1 on 6 matching bases. CDR1 is SGHRS and CDR2 is YFSETQ in the germline V gene. The CDR3 length is 13 residues. The V gene lost 2 bases and the J gene lost 10 bases, with 13 bases spanning the gap. As DNA, the CDR3 is TGCGCCAGCAGCTTCCGGGACATCCCGGAGCAGTTCTTC. Translated, it gives CASSFRDIPEQFF. Complete variable domain (other parts from reference TRBV5-1 and TRBJ2-1): KAGVTQTPRYLIKTRGQQVTLSCSPISGHRSVSWYQQTPGQGLQFLFEYFSETQRNKGNFPGRFSGRQFSNSRSEMNVSTLELGDSALYLCASSFRDIPEQFFGPGTRLTVL.

The chain has TRBV11-3 and TRBJ2-3; D may match TRBD1 or TRBD2 (5 bases each). The V end lost 5 bases, the J end lost 4 bases, and 10 bases lay between the germline ends. This CDR3 comprises 13 residues. Germline values: CDR1 SGHNT, CDR2 YENEEA. The CDR3 loop is CASSPWGSDTQYF. Here the CDR3 DNA reads TGTGCCAGCAGCCCGTGGGGGTCAGATACGCAGTATTTT.

The chain has TRBV11-3 and TRBJ2-1; D is possibly TRBD2 (6 bases). Between the trimmed V and J ends, which lost 2 bases and 10 bases, there was a span of 9 bases. CDR1 SGHNT and CDR2 YENEEA come from the germline V gene. This CDR3 region has 12 residues. The CDR3 loop reads CASSLSGVEQFF. DNA of the CDR3: TGTGCCAGCAGCTTATCGGGAGTGGAGCAGTTCTTC.

The chain recombines TRBV9 with TRBJ2-1, with D perhaps TRBD2 (6 bases). Trimming took off 0 bases at V and 8 bases at J, with 15 bases between the two ends. From germline, CDR1 is SGDLS and CDR2 YYNGEE. This CDR3 comprises 15 residues. The CDR3, as DNA: TGTGCCAGCAGCGTAGATAGCGGTACGGTCGATGAGCAGTTCTTC. Translating it yields CASSVDSGTVDEQFF.

V and J are TRBV11-2 and TRBJ2-7; no firm D call. Germline CDR1 SGHAT, CDR2 FQNNGV. V was trimmed by 4 bases and J by 6 bases, leaving 13 bases between them. This CDR3 is 13 amino acids long. CDR3 protein: CASSSPPLPEQYF. For the CDR3, the DNA is TGTGCCAGCAGCTCCCCCCCCCTCCCCGAGCAGTACTTC.

The J gene is TRBJ2-6, the V gene TRBV19, with 10 bases that match TRBD2. V was pared by 6 bases and J by 0 bases, with 5 bases of the junction left unmatched. The CDR3 has 17 amino acids. CDR1 is LNHDA, CDR2 SQIVND, per germline (reference sequence). DNA of the CDR3: TGTGCCAGTAGAGAACTAGCGGGGTTCTCTGGGGCCAACGTCCTGACTTTC. Its translation is CASRELAGFSGANVLTF.

This chain uses TRBV11-3 with TRBJ2-2, with D possibly TRBD1 on 6 matching bases. V was cut by 5 bases and J by 0 bases, with 13 bases left in between. Germline lookup yields CDR1 SGHNT and CDR2 YENEEA. CDR3 length equals 16 residues. CDR3 protein: CASSADRRANTGELFF. Written as DNA, the CDR3 is TGTGCCAGCAGCGCGGACAGACGCGCGAACACCGGGGAGCTGTTTTTT.

This clone has just a few counts. V and J are TRBV30 and TRBJ1-6, with D unresolved. Trimming cost V 6 bases and J 7 bases, with 13 bases left between them. Germline CDR1 GTSNPN, CDR2 SVGIG (reference sequence). The CDR3 is 13 amino acids. The CDR3 region is CACRGVGNSPLHF. The CDR3 DNA reads as TGTGCCTGCCGCGGGGTAGGCAATTCACCCCTCCACTTT. Variable domain in full (rest from reference TRBV30 and TRBJ1-6): SQTIHQWPATLVQPVGSPLSLECTVEGTSNPNLYWYRQAAGRGLQLLFYSVGIGQISSEVPQNLSASRPQDRQFILSSKKLLLSDSGFYLCACRGVGNSPLHFGNGTRLTVT.

The chain is built from TRBV7-3 and TRBJ1-6; D unresolved. Looked up from germline, CDR1 is SGHTA and CDR2 is FQGTGA. The V gene lost 3 bases and the J gene lost 0 bases, with 12 bases spanning the gap. The CDR3 is 17 amino acids. The CDR3: CASSLGRLSSYNSPLHF. CDR3 DNA sequence: TGTGCCAGCAGCTTGGGCAGACTTAGCTCCTATAATTCACCCCTCCACTTT.

V usage is TRBV5-6 and J usage is TRBJ2-2; 10 nucleotides match TRBD2. Germline CDR1 and CDR2: SGHDT and YYEEEE. This CDR3 comprises 15 residues. J lost 7 bases, V lost 3 bases, and 6 bases had no gene match. CDR3 sequence: CASSSSGRYNGELFF. The CDR3 DNA reads TGTGCCAGCAGCTCTAGCGGGAGATATAACGGGGAGCTGTTTTTT.

The chain recombines TRBV6-5 with TRBJ2-2; possibly TRBD1 or TRBD2 for D (5 bases each). Germline values: CDR1 MNHEY, CDR2 SVGAGI. The CDR3 contains 15 residues. V was pared by 5 bases and J by 8 bases, with 18 bases between. Written as DNA, the CDR3 is TGTGCCAGCAGTCCTCCGGGACCCCTAGCAGGGGAGCTGTTTTTT. Residues: CASSPPGPLAGELFF.